Listed here is a single T cell receptor beta chain. These data belong to a study of blood T cell repertoires in COVID-19. V lost 0 bases, J lost 14 bases, and 11 bases lay in between. The CDR3 is made up of 11 amino acids. Germline CDR1 DFQATT, CDR2 SNEGSKA (reference sequence). Using immunoSEQ multiplex PCR, the repertoire was profiled, and TCRdb retains in-frame clones only, with some absent. The table includes more than 250,000 clones, almost 90% detected once. The genes are TRBV20-1 and TRBJ2-1; D is uncertain. This receptor was obtained from a woman between 18 and 29 years old with acute COVID-19. The sequencing sample was made of PBMCs or T cells enriched from blood (not recorded which). The CDR3 spells CSARDLQYEFF. The CDR3 nucleotides are TGCAGTGCTAGAGATTTACAGTATGAGTTCTTC.